A selection of T cell receptor beta chains follows, all from one sample in a study of blood T cell repertoires in COVID-19. Method: immunoSEQ multiplex PCR; TCRdb's copy keeps in-frame clones and lacks some. The top ten clones hold about 1.4% of a sample with about 430,000 clones, 70% to 90% of them seen once. Sequenced: PBMCs or T cells enriched from blood (not recorded which). The receptors were sampled from a young woman who had been exposed to COVID-19. Both conserved end residues are part of each CDR3. A D gene is named only where the DNA matches it firmly. For some rows the clone size is stated as once, few or many, or as a class when expanded; others skip it.

clone_size,d_call,j_call,v_call,cdr3_aa,cdr3_nt
.,TRBD2,TRBJ2-7,TRBV29-1,CSVGTSGIGYEQYF,TGCAGCGTCGGGACTAGCGGGATAGGATACGAGCAGTACTTC
.,.,TRBJ2-7,TRBV6-1,CASSDSDPGSGAYEQYF,TGTGCCAGCAGTGATTCCGATCCGGGGTCAGGGGCCTACGAGCAGTACTTC
.,.,TRBJ2-7,TRBV7-8,CASSLDREGFEYEQYF,TGTGCCAGCAGCTTGGACAGAGAAGGTTTTGAGTACGAGCAGTACTTC
.,.,TRBJ1-2,TRBV7-2,CASSLAHSVEGGYTF,TGTGCCAGCAGCTTAGCCCACTCAGTGGAGGGAGGCTACACCTTC
.,.,TRBJ1-3,TRBV2,CASSADRMNSGNTIYF,TGTGCCAGCAGCGCCGACAGGATGAACTCTGGAAACACCATATATTTT
.,.,TRBJ1-2,TRBV2,CASSSGQLSYGYTF,TGTGCCAGCAGTTCGGGACAACTAAGCTATGGCTACACCTTC
.,TRBD2,TRBJ2-2,TRBV5-5,CASSYLAGGHTGELFF,TGTGCCAGCAGCTATCTAGCGGGGGGACACACCGGGGAGCTGTTTTTT
.,TRBD1,TRBJ2-4,TRBV28,CASQTGNSKYF,TGTGCCAGCCAGACAGGGAATTCTAAGTACTTC
.,.,TRBJ2-3,TRBV6-5,CASRTGTLTDTQYF,TGTGCCAGCAGGACCGGGACACTCACAGATACGCAGTATTTT
.,TRBD2,TRBJ2-7,TRBV7-2,CASSFSGGPYEQYF,TGTGCCAGCAGCTTTTCGGGAGGGCCTTACGAGCAGTACTTC
.,TRBD1,TRBJ2-7,TRBV5-1,CASSLRTGEVDEQYF,TGCGCCAGCAGCTTGAGGACAGGGGAGGTGGACGAGCAGTACTTC
.,TRBD1,TRBJ1-5,TRBV6-5,CASGPGQGSQPQHF,TGTGCCAGTGGCCCGGGACAGGGGTCCCAGCCCCAGCATTTT
.,TRBD2,TRBJ2-7,TRBV19,CASRLAGGSSYEQYF,TGTGCCAGTCGATTGGCGGGAGGGAGCTCCTACGAGCAGTACTTC
.,TRBD1,TRBJ2-1,TRBV11-2,CASSLTGTGAMLGQFF,TGTGCCAGCAGCTTAACCGGGACAGGGGCGATGTTGGGGCAGTTCTTC
.,.,TRBJ1-3,TRBV19,CASTWRGSGNTIYF,TGTGCCAGTACGTGGAGGGGTTCTGGAAACACCATATATTTT
once,TRBD2,TRBJ2-7,TRBV27,CASRLTPPLAGLSEQYF,TGTGCCAGCAGGCTAACCCCCCCACTAGCGGGCTTGAGCGAGCAGTACTTC
.,.,TRBJ2-7,TRBV9,CASSVVGQIIYEQYF,TGTGCCAGCAGCGTAGTCGGACAGATTATCTACGAGCAGTACTTC
.,.,TRBJ2-2,TRBV5-1,CASSMQGQPGELFF,TGCGCCAGCAGCATGCAGGGGCAACCCGGGGAGCTGTTTTTT
.,.,TRBJ1-1,TRBV9,CASSVGGARTEAFF,TGTGCCAGCAGCGTAGGTGGGGCTCGCACTGAAGCTTTCTTT
few,.,TRBJ2-2,TRBV5-1,CASSLVGQGTTGELFF,TGCGCCAGCAGCTTGGTTGGGCAGGGGACCACCGGGGAGCTGTTTTTT
.,TRBD2,TRBJ2-3,TRBV7-3,CASSLNPAGGEDTQYF,TGTGCCAGCAGCTTAAACCCGGCGGGGGGCGAAGATACGCAGTATTTT
.,TRBD1,TRBJ2-3,TRBV4-2,CASSQGLPGTAQRNADTQYF,TGTGCCAGCAGCCAAGGCTTACCCGGGACAGCCCAAAGGAATGCAGATACGCAGTATTTT
.,.,TRBJ2-2,TRBV13,CASSSPLEAGELFF,TGTGCCAGCAGCTCCCCATTGGAGGCCGGGGAGCTGTTTTTT
.,TRBD1,TRBJ2-3,TRBV3-1/TRBV3-2,CASSQVGQGAYTQYF,TGTGCCAGCAGCCAAGTGGGACAGGGGGCGTATACGCAGTATTTT
.,.,TRBJ1-5,TRBV27,CASSDTSNQPQHF,TGTGCCAGCAGCGACACTAGCAATCAGCCCCAGCATTTT
.,.,TRBJ1-2,TRBV9,CASSVDEVRKGYTF,TGTGCCAGCAGCGTAGATGAGGTTCGAAAGGGCTACACCTTC
once,.,TRBJ1-4,TRBV2,CASREGTGNEKLFF,TGTGCCTCAAGAGAGGGTACGGGTAATGAAAAACTGTTTTTT
.,TRBD2,TRBJ2-2,TRBV28,CASSLPVAGVTGELFF,TGTGCCAGCAGTCTCCCTGTAGCGGGTGTCACCGGGGAGCTGTTTTTT
.,TRBD2,TRBJ2-1,TRBV15,CATSAVRSGAGHNEQFF,TGTGCCACCAGCGCCGTCCGTAGCGGGGCGGGGCACAATGAGCAGTTCTTC
.,.,TRBJ1-1,TRBV5-1,CASWDSKAGNTEAFF,TGCGCCAGCTGGGACTCGAAAGCGGGGAACACTGAAGCTTTCTTT
.,TRBD2,TRBJ2-5,TRBV28,CASSQPGLAGVDGTQYF,TGTGCCAGCAGCCAGCCGGGACTAGCGGGAGTAGATGGGACCCAGTACTTC
.,.,TRBJ1-2,TRBV5-1,CARPGSQGLNYGYTF,TGCGCCAGGCCAGGGTCTCAGGGTTTAAACTATGGCTACACCTTC
.,.,TRBJ2-3,TRBV7-9,CASSLVGVGVLADTQYF,TGTGCCAGCAGCTTAGTCGGGGTTGGTGTTCTTGCAGATACGCAGTATTTT
once,TRBD1,TRBJ1-5,TRBV6-1,CASSGRDRHSNQPQHF,TGTGCCAGCAGTGGGCGGGACAGACATAGCAATCAGCCCCAGCATTTT
.,TRBD1,TRBJ2-1,TRBV5-1,CASSWGQGGEQFF,TGCGCCAGCAGCTGGGGACAGGGGGGTGAGCAGTTCTTC
few,.,TRBJ2-1,TRBV2,CASSRTGYNEQFF,TGTGCCAGCAGCCGGACTGGCTACAATGAGCAGTTCTTC
.,TRBD1,TRBJ1-5,TRBV6-5,CASRSTGSGNQPQHF,TGTGCCAGCAGATCGACAGGGTCGGGCAATCAGCCCCAGCATTTT